This T cell receptor (beta chain) was found in a study of regulatory T cells in long-lasting Graves disease. Notes on the study in general: TRBV28 was favored in persistent disease, as were TRBJ1-2 and TRBJ2-5.

Indicated time point: persistent/refractory GD, antithyroid drugs over 5 years with positive TRAb. From PBMCs, RNA was extracted and then used to make the TCR library. CDR3 length: 14 residues. V lost 3 bases, J lost 7 bases, and 6 bases stayed unmatched. Germline CDR1 reads SGHAT; CDR2 reads FQNNGV. Construction of the TCR beta libraries employed iRepertoire HTBI primers in conjunction with Arm-PCR of CDR3 regions. MiXCR, applied by TCRdb to the multiplex PCR reads, yields one record per CDR3 protein. This repertoire shows almost 350,000 distinct CDR3 sequences, roughly 21% found once; its top ten account for 25% to 35%. Of note for this clonotype: As yet, its antigen is unknown.

The sequence was obtained from a female donor with Graves disease. Specimen: peripheral blood mononuclear cells (PBMCs), collected when the disease was refractory, from a patient treated with antithyroid drugs. This chain connects TRBV11-2 to TRBJ2-1; TRBD2 agrees at 7 bases. The CDR3 DNA sequence: TGTGCCAGCAGCTTCGGGGAGGGCCGGAATGAGCAGTTCTTC. Translated, it gives CASSFGEGRNEQFF.